The 2 T cell receptor beta chains reported below all come from one sample, sequenced in a study of blood T cell repertoires in COVID-19. The repertoire was sequenced with immunoSEQ multiplex PCR; TCRdb's copy has only in-frame clones and lacks some. The sample consists of approximately 150,000 clones, around four fifths of them appearing once. Sequenced input: peripheral blood. These receptors came from a human donor in a cohort sampled during active COVID-19.

The sample holds a few counts of this clone. The rearrangement links TRBV5-1 to TRBJ2-2; 14 bases are shared with TRBD2. CDR1 is SGHRS and CDR2 is YFSETQ in the germline V gene. Unmatched junction bases numbered 2, after V lost 3 bases and J lost 4 bases. This CDR3 is 16 amino acids long. The CDR3 bases are TGCGCCAGCAGCTATGGGACTAGCGGGAGCACCGGGGAGCTGTTTTTT. Protein product: CASSYGTSGSTGELFF.

This chain connects TRBV2 to TRBJ1-3; 10 bases agree with TRBD1. J was trimmed by 3 bases and V by 8 bases; bases with no gene match: 7. Germline V gene data show CDR1 as SNHLY and CDR2 as FYNNEI. The CDR3 consists of 15 residues. The CDR3 coding sequence is TGTGCCAGCGGGACAGGGGTTCTCAATGGAAACACCATATATTTT. This gives the protein CASGTGVLNGNTIYF.